This T cell receptor beta chain was obtained from a study of blood T cell repertoires in COVID-19. TCRdb's copy holds only in-frame clones and misses some; the assay was immunoSEQ multiplex PCR. The sample has about 56,000 clones, 89% seen once. Germline-derived CDR1 and CDR2 are SGHVS and FQNEAQ. V dropped 7 bases and J dropped 5 bases, with 15 bases sitting between them. CDR3 length equals 13 residues. The Seattle site enrolled patients during active infection and followed them longitudinally. The clonotype comes from a woman aged 55-69 years with COVID-19, enrolled during active disease. The sequencing sample was made of peripheral blood. The chain recombines TRBV7-8 with TRBJ2-7, with D maybe TRBD1 (6 bases). This CDR3 is CASTHRVSNEQYF. Here the CDR3 DNA reads TGTGCCAGCACCCACAGGGTTAGTAACGAGCAGTACTTC.